Below, 27 T cell receptor beta chains from the same sample are listed, as sequenced in a study of blood T cell repertoires in COVID-19. TCRdb keeps only in-frame clones here, not all; method: immunoSEQ multiplex PCR. Here the sample spans hundreds of thousands of clones, about 87% being singletons. The sample consisted of peripheral blood. The receptors derive from a woman aged 25 to 45 with COVID-19, enrolled during active disease.

The chain couples TRBV7-9 to TRBJ1-1, with 7 bases fitting TRBD1. Germline V CDR1 and CDR2: SEHNR, FQNEAQ (reference sequence). This CDR3 is 17 amino acids long. The V segment lost 5 bases and the J segment 5 bases; nucleotides outside the gene matches: 17. The CDR3 spells CASSPLIRQGSSTEAFF. The DNA for the CDR3 is TGTGCCAGCAGCCCCCTCATTAGACAGGGTAGTTCGACTGAAGCTTTCTTT.

This sequence joins TRBV24-1 and TRBJ2-1; 13 nucleotides agree with TRBD2. CDR3 size: 13 residues. Germline assignment: CDR1 KGHDR and CDR2 SFDVKD. V trimming: 10 bases; J trimming: 7 bases; junction bases outside the gene matches: 3. CDR3 sequence (DNA): TGTGCCACTGGGACTAGCGGGAAGAATGAGCAGTTCTTC. Translating it yields CATGTSGKNEQFF.

V gene TRBV5-6 combines with J gene TRBJ1-2; TRBD1 matches at 10 bases. The trim removed 2 bases at V and 7 bases at J, leaving 5 bases unmatched. Germline CDR1 and CDR2: SGHDT and YYEEEE. The CDR3 extends over 14 amino acids. The CDR3 sequence: CASSFEDRGVGYTF. CDR3 sequence (DNA): TGTGCCAGCAGCTTCGAGGACAGGGGGGTTGGCTACACCTTC. Combining the CDR3 with reference TRBV5-6 and TRBJ1-2 gives the whole variable domain DAGVTQSPTHLIKTRGQQVTLRCSPKSGHDTVSWYQQALGQGPQFIFQYYEEEERQRGNFPDRFSGHQFPNYSSELNVNALLLGDSALYLCASSFEDRGVGYTFGSGTRLTVV.

The chain couples TRBV2 to TRBJ1-3; tentatively, D is TRBD1 (5 bases). Per the germline V gene, CDR1 is SNHLY and CDR2 is FYNNEI. The CDR3 covers 16 residues. V dropped 1 base and J dropped 0 bases, with 10 bases sitting between them. CDR3: CASSEVRDYSGNTIYF. CDR3 nucleotide sequence: TGTGCCAGCAGTGAAGTAAGGGACTACTCTGGAAACACCATATATTTT.

The chain employs TRBV27 and TRBJ1-1; 11 bases are a match to TRBD1. The CDR3 length is 16 residues. Germline V gene data show CDR1 as MNHEY and CDR2 as SMNVEV (reference sequence). J gave up 0 bases and V 7 bases, and 7 bases lay outside the gene matches. The chain's CDR3 is CASNRGQGAVNTEAFF. The DNA of the CDR3 is TGTGCCAGCAACCGCGGACAGGGGGCGGTGAACACTGAAGCTTTCTTT.

The V and J genes are TRBV18 and TRBJ1-2; D remains unclear. The CDR3 covers 13 residues. The ends were cut back, 4 bases at V and 3 bases at J, with 9 bases in the middle. Germline values: CDR1 KGHSH, CDR2 LQKENI. CDR3 bases: TGTGCCAGCTCACTCCGCTATGACTATGGCTACACCTTC. Its translation: CASSLRYDYGYTF. Drawing the rest from reference TRBV18 and TRBJ1-2, the complete variable domain is NAGVMQNPRHLVRRRGQEARLRCSPMKGHSHVYWYRQLPEEGLKFMVYLQKENIIDESGMPKERFSAEFPKEGPSILRIQQVVRGDSAAYFCASSLRYDYGYTFGSGTRLTVV.

The V gene is TRBV25-1, the J gene TRBJ1-2; TRBD1 agrees at 9 bases. Germline trimming cut 1 base from V and 10 bases from J; bases unmatched to any gene: 7. The CDR3 totals 14 residues. CDR1 and CDR2 (germline): MGHDK, SYGVNS. CDR3 region: CASSEWSRDRVYTF. The CDR3 DNA sequence: TGTGCCAGCAGTGAATGGTCCAGGGACAGGGTCTACACCTTC.

The chain joins TRBV18 to TRBJ1-4; maybe TRBD1 (6 bases). Germline V gene sequence: CDR1 KGHSH, CDR2 LQKENI. The V gene lost 0 bases and the J gene lost 5 bases, with 16 bases spanning the gap. The CDR3 runs 17 residues. In DNA, the CDR3 is TGTGCCAGCTCACCACCGGTTTGGGGGCGAACGAATGAAAAACTGTTTTTT. Encoded protein: CASSPPVWGRTNEKLFF.

The chain couples TRBV7-2 to TRBJ2-1, with TRBD2 identical over 7 bases. The junction had 12 bases not matched to a gene; V was cut back by 8 bases and J by 8 bases. This CDR3 is built from 14 residues. In germline, CDR1 is SGHTA, CDR2 FQGNSA. The DNA of the CDR3 is TGTGCCAGCGGGGCGGGAGCCCTAAGGGATGAGCAGTTCTTC. It specifies CASGAGALRDEQFF. The full variable domain, completed using reference TRBV7-2 and TRBJ2-1, is GAGVSQSPSNKVTEKGKDVELRCDPISGHTALYWYRQSLGQGLEFLIYFQGNSAPDKSGLPSDRFSAERTGGSVSTLTIQRTQQEDSAVYLCASGAGALRDEQFFGPGTRLTVL.

V is TRBV7-8 and J is TRBJ1-1; 8 nucleotides match TRBD1. This CDR3 spans 15 amino acids. Unmatched junction bases numbered 11, after V lost 5 bases and J lost 6 bases. CDR1 is SGHVS, CDR2 FQNEAQ, per germline. CDR3 sequence reads: CASSPRTGLGAEAFF. The CDR3 DNA reads as TGTGCCAGCAGCCCTCGGACAGGGCTTGGGGCTGAAGCTTTCTTT. Using reference TRBV7-8 and TRBJ1-1 for the parts outside the CDR3, the full variable domain is GAGVSQSPRYKVAKRGQDVALRCDPISGHVSLFWYQQALGQGPEFLTYFQNEAQLDKSGLPSDRFFAERPEGSVSTLKIQRTQQEDSAVYLCASSPRTGLGAEAFFGQGTRLTVV.

The chain employs TRBV19 and TRBJ2-1; D perhaps matches TRBD2 (6 bases). CDR1 is LNHDA and CDR2 is SQIVND in the germline V gene (reference sequence). Trimming removed 4 bases from V and 8 bases from J, with 15 bases in between. CDR3 length: 14 residues. In nucleotides, the CDR3 is TGTGCCAGTAGTACCGCCCACGGGACTTATGAGCAGTTCTTC. Translated, it gives CASSTAHGTYEQFF.

This chain connects TRBV7-9 to TRBJ1-2; a weak D match, TRBD1 (6 bases). The CDR3 length is 12 residues. The germline gives CDR1 SEHNR, CDR2 FQNEAQ (reference sequence). The V and J ends lost 5 bases and 8 bases respectively, with 12 bases between them. The CDR3 region is CASSPAQGGYTF. The CDR3 bases are TGTGCCAGCAGCCCGGCGCAGGGGGGCTACACCTTC.

The chain uses TRBV2 and TRBJ2-3; 7 positions match TRBD2. The CDR3 has 15 amino acids. Germline assignment: CDR1 SNHLY and CDR2 FYNNEI. V lost 3 bases, J lost 0 bases, and 3 bases stayed unmatched. This CDR3 reads CASSDAGESTDTQYF. In DNA, the CDR3 is TGTGCCAGCAGTGATGCGGGAGAAAGCACAGATACGCAGTATTTT.

The chain is built from TRBV10-3 and TRBJ2-5; 7 bases match TRBD2. Germline lookup yields CDR1 ENHRY and CDR2 SYGVKD. The CDR3 is 17 residues long. V shed 5 bases and J 9 bases; nucleotides not matched to a gene: 21. CDR3 nucleotide sequence: TGTGCCATCAGTTTCACGTCGGCTACTAGCGAGCTTGGGGCCCAGTACTTC. Translation: CAISFTSATSELGAQYF.

CDR3 region: CASIGSGTPQETQYF. In DNA form, the CDR3 reads TGTGCCAGCATAGGTTCCGGGACACCGCAAGAGACCCAGTACTTC. The V gene is TRBV28, the J gene TRBJ2-5; D is possibly TRBD1 (6 bases). The germline V gene encodes CDR1 MDHEN and CDR2 SYDVKM. The CDR3 consists of 15 residues. Deletions cut 7 bases from V and 2 bases from J, with 17 bases between.

This clone has a handful of counts. V is TRBV14 and J is TRBJ1-2; TRBD1 might be the D (6 bases). Germline loops: CDR1 SGHDN, CDR2 FVKESK. There are 13 residues in the CDR3. With 0 bases removed from V and 6 bases from J, the gap between germline ends came to 8 bases. This chain's CDR3 is CASSQEGANGYTF. CDR3 sequence (DNA): TGTGCCAGCAGCCAAGAGGGGGCCAATGGCTACACCTTC.

This clone was picked up a small number of times. The J gene is TRBJ2-3, the V gene TRBV6-2 or TRBV6-3; 8 bases match TRBD2. There are 15 residues in the CDR3. Germline V gene sequence: CDR1 MNHEY, CDR2 SVGEGT. V was pared by 5 bases and J by 0 bases, with 4 bases of the junction left unmatched. The CDR3 DNA reads TGTGCCAGCAGTGTGCGGGGGGAGAGCACAGATACGCAGTATTTT. It specifies CASSVRGESTDTQYF.

The V and J genes are TRBV10-1 and TRBJ2-1, with D uncertain. V dropped 0 bases and J dropped 10 bases, with 10 bases sitting between them. The CDR3 runs to 13 residues. Looked up from germline, CDR1 is WNHNN and CDR2 is SYGVQD (reference sequence). CDR3 protein: CASSESSWAEQFF. The CDR3 nucleotides are TGCGCCAGCAGTGAGTCGTCTTGGGCCGAGCAGTTCTTC.

This chain connects TRBV28 to TRBJ1-2; D not resolved. CDR3 size: 14 residues. V shed 8 bases and J shed 6 bases, with 19 bases lying between them. Per the germline V gene, CDR1 is MDHEN and CDR2 is SYDVKM. In DNA form, the CDR3 reads TGTGCCAGCCGGTCCGGGGAGGTGGTGCATGGCTACACCTTC. Translated, it gives CASRSGEVVHGYTF.

The V and J genes are TRBV7-2 and TRBJ2-3; 7 bases are shared with TRBD1. V lost 5 bases, J lost 3 bases, and 2 bases stayed unmatched. CDR1 SGHTA and CDR2 FQGNSA come from the germline V gene. The CDR3 has 13 residues. The CDR3 here is CASSAQGTDTQYF. CDR3 nucleotides: TGTGCCAGCAGCGCACAGGGGACAGATACGCAGTATTTT.

The rearrangement uses TRBV19 and TRBJ2-7; 9 bases map to TRBD1. The germline V gene has CDR1 LNHDA and CDR2 SQIVND (reference sequence). After removal of 6 bases from V and 3 bases from J, the junction contained 6 bases not matched to a gene. The CDR3 extends over 14 amino acids. The CDR3 sequence: CASRPPGQGYEQYF. DNA of the CDR3: TGTGCCAGTAGGCCTCCGGGACAGGGCTACGAGCAGTACTTC.

This chain links TRBV7-9 with TRBJ2-3; D call uncertain. Trimming cost V 5 bases and J 2 bases, with 17 bases left between them. The CDR3 length is 16 residues. CDR1 SEHNR and CDR2 FQNEAQ come from the germline V gene (reference sequence). The CDR3 DNA reads TGTGCCAGCAGCGAGAGTAATCGCCCTTCCACAGATACGCAGTATTTT. Amino acid sequence: CASSESNRPSTDTQYF.

V is TRBV7-9 and J is TRBJ2-2; D may be TRBD2 (6 bases). The CDR3 loop spans 17 amino acids. CDR1 is SEHNR, CDR2 FQNEAQ, per germline (reference sequence). V was trimmed by 0 bases and J by 0 bases, leaving 11 bases between them. The CDR3 DNA follows: TGTGCCAGCAGCTTAGCGCCGGGGGAGCCGAACACCGGGGAGCTGTTTTTT. Translated: CASSLAPGEPNTGELFF.

This clone turned up a few times. The chain couples TRBV27 to TRBJ1-2; tentative D call: TRBD1 (6 bases). Germline CDR1 MNHEY, CDR2 SMNVEV (reference sequence). The CDR3 has 15 residues. V shed 4 bases and J shed 3 bases, with 15 bases lying between them. As DNA, the CDR3 is TGTGCCAGCAGTTCGCCCGGACAGCCATACTATGGCTACACCTTC. Its translation is CASSSPGQPYYGYTF.

V is TRBV6-5 and J is TRBJ2-5, with 10 bases identical to TRBD1. The length of the CDR3 is 13 residues. Per the germline V gene, CDR1 is MNHEY and CDR2 is SVGAGI. With V trimmed by 6 bases and J by 6 bases, 4 bases remained unmatched. This chain's CDR3 is CASSDRGQKTQYF. CDR3 DNA sequence: TGTGCCAGCAGCGACAGGGGGCAGAAGACCCAGTACTTC.

The chain uses TRBV10-1 and TRBJ2-1; 9 bases agree with TRBD1. The CDR3 sequence is 12 residues long. Germline lookup yields CDR1 WNHNN and CDR2 SYGVQD (reference sequence). The trim removed 5 bases at V and 10 bases at J, leaving 3 bases unmatched. The CDR3 spells CASSTGGVEQFF. As DNA, the CDR3 is TGCGCCAGCAGTACAGGGGGCGTGGAGCAGTTCTTC.

CDR3 protein: CASRPGVGTEAFF. The CDR3 nucleotides are TGTGCCAGTAGACCCGGGGTTGGCACTGAAGCTTTCTTT. The chain combines TRBV19 with TRBJ1-1; D not certain. V lost 6 bases and J lost 4, with 12 bases in between. The germline CDR1 and CDR2 sequences are LNHDA and SQIVND (reference sequence). The length of the CDR3 is 13 residues.